This T cell receptor (beta chain) was recorded in a study of blood T cell repertoires in COVID-19. Study information: T cells, B-cell-depleted T cells, or PBMCs supplied cDNA or gDNA.

Trimming shortened V by 5 bases and J by 3 bases, and 5 bases separated the two germline ends. Germline lookup yields CDR1 LNHDA and CDR2 SQIVND (reference sequence). This CDR3 region has 12 residues. Authors' data handling: The assay estimated nucleated cells by amplifying reference gene primers. The data were produced by immunoSEQ multiplex PCR, yet TCRdb's version contains in-frame clones alone and is incomplete. That table supplies the V and J calls and clone size; D and trimming were determined from the DNA. The sample lists roughly 87,000 clones, about 88% occurring once. The chain employs TRBV19 and TRBJ1-3; no definite D call. The TCR originated in a woman between 55 and 75 years old with acute or convalescent COVID-19. The sequenced sample consisted of peripheral blood. CDR3 DNA sequence: TGTGCCAGTAGTGGCAGTGGAAACACCATATATTTT. It translates to CASSGSGNTIYF.